Given below is one T cell receptor beta chain in context. Its target is unknown. Libraries were prepared by immunoSEQ multiplex PCR; TCRdb keeps only in-frame clonotypes and omits some of them. The table has around 78,000 clones, roughly 90% seen once; the top ten hold more than 4.5%. This sample stems from a study of T cell responses to AZD1222 COVID-19 vaccine. Study results and limitations: Spike-wide coverage was observed for vaccine-associated CD4 TCRs, with dominant responses at 160-218 and 743-854.

The sequence was collected from an adult in good health. The sample here was peripheral blood, taken on day 0 of MenACWY control vaccination.

The DNA of the CDR3 is TGTGCCAGCAGCTCCCAGGGGGGCATGCCCTACGAGCAGTACTTC. Its protein is CASSSQGGMPYEQYF. The V gene is TRBV7-9, the J gene TRBJ2-7; weak D call: TRBD1 (7 bases). The germline V gene encodes CDR1 SEHNR and CDR2 FQNEAQ (reference sequence). CDR3 size: 15 residues. V was clipped by 4 bases and J by 2 bases, with 15 bases between them.